A single sample gave rise to the 21 T cell receptor beta chains below, sequenced in a study of blood T cells in healthy people across ages. The use of a sample-barcoded 5' primer and a J-beta primer mix characterized a second PCR of about 7 to 12 cycles. MiXCR was run by TCRdb on the 5' RACE reads, yielding one entry per CDR3 protein. This sample has more than 1,000,000 distinct CDR3 sequences; roughly a quarter occur once, and the top ten carry around 0.75%. These data were likewise used in another study, on T cells of mothers and their children.

Sequenced: blood. The origin of the receptors is a girl aged 2 to 10 in good health.

This clonotype was observed a few times. The chain links TRBV2 to TRBJ2-2, with 13 bases fitting TRBD2. Per germline, CDR1 SNHLY and CDR2 FYNNEI. The CDR3 runs 17 residues. The ends lost 8 bases at V and 0 bases at J; junction bases unmatched: 6. CDR3 amino acids: CASGWTSGGPNTGELFF. In nucleotides, the CDR3 is TGTGCCAGCGGCTGGACTAGCGGGGGACCGAACACCGGGGAGCTGTTTTTT.

This clonotype was seen a few times. This chain links TRBV10-3 with TRBJ2-6, with 8 nucleotides matching TRBD1. CDR3 length equals 17 residues. Germline assignment: CDR1 ENHRY and CDR2 SYGVKD. V was clipped by 7 bases and J by 0 bases; unmatched bases: 8. The CDR3 DNA sequence: TGTGCCATCACGGCCGGGACAGGACACTCTGGGGCCAACGTCCTGACTTTC. This gives the protein CAITAGTGHSGANVLTF.

Only a few counts were recorded for this clonotype. The rearrangement joins TRBV7-9 to TRBJ2-2, with 7 bases fitting TRBD2. This CDR3 is built from 13 residues. Germline CDR1 SEHNR, CDR2 FQNEAQ (reference sequence). V was clipped by 8 bases and J by 1 base; unmatched bases: 1. This CDR3 is CASGGVNTGELFF. The CDR3 DNA sequence: TGTGCCAGCGGGGGGGTGAACACCGGGGAGCTGTTTTTT.

Remarks on this clonotype: One junction end disagrees with the germline gene, perhaps due to a read error. This chain links TRBV6-4 with TRBJ2-3; 9 bases are a match to TRBD2. Germline loops: CDR1 MRHNA, CDR2 SNTAGT. CDR3 length: 14 residues. Here the CDR3 reads CASSENSGRDTQSF. The CDR3 DNA sequence: TGTGCCAGCAGTGAGAATAGCGGGAGAGATACGCAGTCTTTT.

The chain combines TRBV11-3 with TRBJ2-3, with 13 bases lining up with TRBD2. CDR3 size: 16 residues. J lost 8 bases, V lost 4 bases, and 9 bases had no gene match. Germline V gene data show CDR1 as SGHNT and CDR2 as YENEEA. For the CDR3, the DNA is TGTGCCAGCAGCTCCTCACTAGCGGGAGGGTCCGGTACGCAGTATTTT. Protein: CASSSSLAGGSGTQYF.

This clonotype was seen only a few times. This chain joins TRBV7-3 and TRBJ2-3; 7 bases match TRBD1. This CDR3 comprises 15 residues. V lost 5 bases, J lost 6 bases, and 11 bases stayed unmatched. CDR1 SGHTA and CDR2 FQGTGA come from the germline V gene. The CDR3 spells CASSPYEGAYDTQYF. CDR3 DNA: TGTGCCAGCAGCCCCTACGAGGGGGCTTACGATACGCAGTATTTT.

The chain couples TRBV9 to TRBJ2-7, with 9 bases fitting TRBD2. With V trimmed by 3 bases and J by 6 bases, 16 bases remained unmatched. Per germline, CDR1 SGDLS and CDR2 YYNGEE. The CDR3 runs to 17 residues. The CDR3 DNA reads TGTGCCAGCAGCGACGGTAGCGGGAGAGGGGGGTCCGGCGAGCAGTACTTC. Its translation: CASSDGSGRGGSGEQYF. Combining the CDR3 with reference TRBV9 and TRBJ2-7 gives the whole variable domain DSGVTQTPKHLITATGQRVTLRCSPRSGDLSVYWYQQSLDQGLQFLIQYYNGEERAKGNILERFSAQQFPDLHSELNLSSLELGDSALYFCASSDGSGRGGSGEQYFGPGTRLTVT.

This clonotype was counted between two and nine times. This chain joins TRBV29-1 and TRBJ1-2; 9 positions agree with TRBD1. The CDR3 extends over 14 amino acids. Germline V gene data show CDR1 as SQVTM and CDR2 as ANQGSEA. The ends lost 1 base at V and 4 bases at J; junction bases unmatched: 4. The CDR3 region has the DNA TGCAGCGTTGAAGCGGAGGGACAGGGCTATGGCTACACCTTC. It encodes CSVEAEGQGYGYTF.

V is TRBV7-9 and J is TRBJ2-1, with a weak D call TRBD2 (5 bases). Trimming removed 2 bases at V and 7 bases at J, with 18 bases between. Germline lookup yields CDR1 SEHNR and CDR2 FQNEAQ (reference sequence). The CDR3 runs to 16 residues. The CDR3 spells CASSLNPGSVMNEQFF. As DNA, the CDR3 is TGTGCCAGCAGCTTAAATCCGGGATCGGTCATGAATGAGCAGTTCTTC.

The chain employs TRBV29-1 and TRBJ2-1, with 8 bases lining up with TRBD2. Germline V gives CDR1 SQVTM, CDR2 ANQGSEA. The CDR3 length is 17 residues. V trimming: 5 bases; J trimming: 0 bases; junction bases outside the gene matches: 12. The CDR3 loop reads CSVLRGSGDSSYNEQFF. The CDR3 region has the DNA TGCAGCGTTCTTAGGGGTAGCGGGGATAGCTCCTACAATGAGCAGTTCTTC.

The rearrangement joins TRBV12-3 or TRBV12-4 to TRBJ2-3; 8 bases are shared with TRBD2. The V and J ends lost 7 bases and 2 bases, in that order; junction bases with no gene match: 8. The length of the CDR3 is 15 residues. The CDR3 DNA reads as TGTGCCAGCACGACGGGGGGGCGAGTCACAGATACGCAGTATTTT. The encoded protein is CASTTGGRVTDTQYF.

The sample holds a few counts of this clonotype. CDR3 residues: CASSFSGLAQETQYF. CDR3 DNA: TGTGCCAGCAGTTTCTCGGGACTAGCTCAAGAGACCCAGTACTTC. The chain has TRBV28 and TRBJ2-5; 9 bases line up with TRBD2. Trimming took 3 bases from V and 2 from J; bases not matched to a gene: 4. The CDR3 length is 15 residues. CDR1 MDHEN and CDR2 SYDVKM come from the germline V gene.

J is TRBJ2-2 and V is TRBV6-6, with a possible D match to TRBD2 (6 bases). This CDR3 spans 14 amino acids. Trimming left V 11 bases short and J 5 bases short, with 18 bases between. Germline-derived CDR1 and CDR2 are MNHNY and SVGAGI (reference sequence). CDR3 nucleotides: TGTGCCGCCTCCGTCCGGGGGTCTACCGGGGAGCTGTTTTTT. Translated: CAASVRGSTGELFF.

CDR3: CATSRDLQDNEQFF. CDR3 in DNA: TGTGCCACCAGCAGAGATCTTCAGGACAATGAGCAGTTCTTC. The rearrangement links TRBV15 to TRBJ2-1; D gene ambiguous. Germline V CDR1 and CDR2: LNHNV, YYDKDF (reference sequence). The CDR3 runs to 14 residues. Trimming cost V 0 bases and J 5 bases, with 8 bases left between them.

A few counts support this clonotype. The rearrangement links TRBV27 to TRBJ1-3; 9 positions agree with TRBD1. The junction had 3 bases not matched to a gene; V was cut back by 6 bases and J by 0 bases. The CDR3 has 15 residues. CDR1 and CDR2 from the germline V gene are MNHEY and SMNVEV (reference sequence). The CDR3 bases are TGTGCCAGCAGGGGGACAGGGCCCTCTGGAAACACCATATATTTT. Its protein is CASRGTGPSGNTIYF.

This clonotype was observed a few times. This rearrangement joins TRBV6-8 to TRBJ1-1; 7 bases map to TRBD1. The J segment lost 0 bases and the V segment lost 5 bases, leaving 15 bases of the junction unmatched. The CDR3 has 18 amino acids. Per the germline V gene, CDR1 is MNHGY and CDR2 is SAAAGT. This CDR3 reads CASSLDRDDLGVNTEAFF. CDR3 nucleotide sequence: TGTGCCAGCAGTCTCGACAGGGACGACCTCGGGGTGAACACTGAAGCTTTCTTT.

This clonotype was found once. This chain uses TRBV3-1 with TRBJ1-1, with D tentatively TRBD1 (6 bases). Between the trimmed V and J ends, which lost 4 bases and 8 bases, there was a span of 11 bases. CDR3 size: 12 residues. Germline-derived CDR1 and CDR2 are LGHDT and YNNKEL (reference sequence). The chain's CDR3 is CASSPSGVEAFF. In DNA, the CDR3 is TGTGCCAGCAGCCCCTCAGGGGTCGAAGCTTTCTTT. The full variable domain, rest sourced from reference TRBV3-1 and TRBJ1-1, is DTAVSQTPKYLVTQMGNDKSIKCEQNLGHDTMYWYKQDSKKFLKIMFSYNNKELIINETVPNRFSPKSPDKAHLNLHINSLELGDSAVYFCASSPSGVEAFFGQGTRLTVV.

There are a few counts of this clonotype. This chain uses TRBV6-1 with TRBJ2-1; D ambiguous. The DNA end is a closer match to TRBJ2-5, so the J assignment may be wrong. The CDR3 loop spans 11 amino acids. Germline V CDR1 and CDR2: MNHNS, SASEGT. For the CDR3, the DNA is TGTGCCAGCGGACCGACCGGGACCCAGTACTTC. Translation gives CASGPTGTQYF.

This clonotype was observed a handful of times. In nucleotides, the CDR3 is TGTGCCAGCAGTCCCAGCGGGGGGCACCAAGAGACCCAGTACTTC. Amino acid sequence: CASSPSGGHQETQYF. The chain carries TRBV28 and TRBJ2-5, with 9 positions matching TRBD2. The CDR3 loop spans 15 amino acids. CDR1 and CDR2 from the germline V gene are MDHEN and SYDVKM. V trimming: 5 bases; J trimming: 0 bases; junction bases outside the gene matches: 4.

This rearrangement joins TRBV20-1 to TRBJ2-1; D possibly corresponds to TRBD2 (6 bases). Trimming removed 2 bases from V and 0 bases from J, with 20 bases in between. Germline values: CDR1 DFQATT, CDR2 SNEGSKA (reference sequence). This CDR3 comprises 18 residues. The CDR3 loop is CSARLVVVAEGSYNEQFF. CDR3 bases: TGCAGTGCTAGACTTGTAGTTGTAGCGGAGGGCTCCTACAATGAGCAGTTCTTC.

This chain uses TRBV20-1 with TRBJ1-2, with 7 nucleotides matching TRBD1. The CDR3 totals 16 residues. Trimming removed 0 bases from V and 1 base from J; junction bases left unmatched: 8. Germline loops: CDR1 DFQATT, CDR2 SNEGSKA (reference sequence). CDR3: CSAREDSQGVNYGYTF. CDR3 sequence (DNA): TGCAGTGCTAGAGAGGACAGCCAGGGGGTTAACTATGGCTACACCTTC.